This TCR beta chain was obtained from a study of blood T cell repertoires in COVID-19. Overall study context: Sites in the United States, Italy and Spain provided acute and convalescent COVID-19 samples. In each case, the material was cDNA or gDNA derived from T cells, B-cell-depleted T cells, or PBMCs.

Germline assignment: CDR1 SGHNT and CDR2 YENEEA. Trimming took 2 bases from V and 4 from J, leaving 7 bases between them. This CDR3 has 13 residues. Only in-frame clones appear in the TCRdb table, and some are missing; sequencing was by immunoSEQ multiplex PCR. The sample shows about 81,000 clones, roughly 89% of them seen only once. Material for sequencing was peripheral blood. The sequence was collected from a woman over 75 with active COVID-19. This sequence joins TRBV11-3 and TRBJ2-3; no clear D gene. CDR3 in amino acids: CASSLLGSDTQYF. In DNA, the CDR3 is TGTGCCAGCAGCTTACTCGGGTCAGATACGCAGTATTTT.